The present entry profiles one TCR beta chain with its context. Its matching antigen is unknown. Thyroid surgery had not been preceded by any treatment in any patient. As processed by the authors: CDR3 differences across clinicopathological groups were used to build a distant-metastasis classifier for papillary thyroid cancer. TCRdb re-called the PCR reads through MiXCR. TCRdb's processing, not the authors' own work, is the source of the V and J calls. The sample contains 39,000 or so clones, around half of which appear only once. The data stem from a study of metastatic and nonmetastatic thyroid tumors. Study in general: Across peripheral blood and tumor or nodule tissue samples taken from malignant and benign thyroid patients, the repertoires were compared with one another.

Study results and caveats: Reports indicated that malignant thyroid tumors showed significantly higher TCR beta diversity than benign nodules did, in blood and tumor.

V was pared by 8 bases and J by 7 bases, with 1 base of the junction left unmatched. The CDR3 covers 11 residues. CDR1 is MDHEN, CDR2 SYDVKM, per germline. The sample taken for sequencing was tumor tissue. V usage is TRBV28 and J usage is TRBJ1-2; 10 nucleotides align to TRBD1. This TCR came from a male donor with papillary thyroid cancer or a benign thyroid nodule (not recorded which). Some clones in this sample may be carry-over from other donors' samples. The CDR3 DNA reads TGTGCCAGCGGGACAGGGGTTGGCTACACCTTC. The encoded protein is CASGTGVGYTF.